This TCR beta chain was profiled in a study of PD-1 blockade in classical Hodgkin lymphoma. Here immunoSEQ multiplex PCR was the method, and the copy in TCRdb shows in-frame clones only, minus some. The repertoire holds about 97,000 clones, with roughly 89% as singletons. About this clone itself: Its antigen is undetermined.

Each patient relapsed following autologous stem cell transplantation, and prior brentuximab vedotin exposure differed. Germline CDR1 is SNHLY and CDR2 is FYNNEI. The ends were cut back, 4 bases at V and 3 bases at J, with 6 bases in the middle. This CDR3 is built from 12 residues. Notes on the study in general: Patients excluded were those beginning nivolumab under 1 year after ASCT.

The chain recombines TRBV2 with TRBJ2-5; no reliable D call. The sample consisted of peripheral blood mononuclear cells (PBMCs), taken before the second cycle of nivolumab. This sequence originates from a human donor with classical Hodgkin lymphoma. The CDR3 here is CASSVGEETQYF. CDR3 bases: TGTGCCAGCAGTGTGGGTGAAGAGACCCAGTACTTC.